These 11 T cell receptor beta chains came from one sample sequenced in a study of T cells after yellow fever vaccination (dated by TCRdb to the late 2010s). Reading the label with the study, this specimen's treatment or condition is: live attenuated yellow fever vaccine strain. Library generation was performed with 5' RACE. Sequencing used an Illumina HiSeq 2500. TCRdb handled the public reads itself, with Q25 trimming in fastp and clone calling in MiXCR, and kept productive beta chains. Rows with one shared CDR3 protein collapse into an entry with the most common genes and DNA. The sample table holds just under 600,000 distinct CDR3 sequences, of which 13% were seen once. 11% to 15% of the sample belongs to the ten largest clones. The starting material was PBMCs, obtained on the day of the yellow fever booster vaccination. These receptors were collected from a man aged 25 to 40 who received the YFV17D yellow fever vaccine.

This clonotype appeared a few times. V and J are TRBV29-1 and TRBJ2-5; maybe TRBD1 (6 bases). This CDR3 comprises 12 residues. V was cut by 7 bases and J by 5 bases, with 14 bases left in between. Germline CDR1 SQVTM, CDR2 ANQGSEA. CDR3 bases: TGCAGCGCCGCGACAGGTTCGGAGACCCAGTACTTC. This codes for CSAATGSETQYF.

This clonotype was detected only a few times. The rearrangement links TRBV24-1 to TRBJ2-5, with a possible D match to TRBD2 (5 bases). With 4 bases removed from V and 0 bases from J, the gap between germline ends came to 8 bases. Germline lookup yields CDR1 KGHDR and CDR2 SFDVKD. The CDR3 loop spans 14 amino acids. The CDR3 spells CATSDPGYQETQYF. The DNA of the CDR3 is TGTGCCACCAGTGACCCGGGGTACCAAGAGACCCAGTACTTC.

V and J are TRBV29-1 and TRBJ2-4; 10 bases fit TRBD2. The CDR3 extends over 14 amino acids. CDR1 and CDR2 from the germline V gene are SQVTM and ANQGSEA. V trimming: 7 bases; J trimming: 4 bases; junction bases outside the gene matches: 7. In DNA form, the CDR3 reads TGCAGCGCCGGGACTAGCGAGAAAAAAAACATTCAGTACTTC. The encoded protein is CSAGTSEKKNIQYF.

The J gene is TRBJ2-1, the V gene TRBV29-1; weak D call: TRBD2 (6 bases). The CDR3 contains 15 residues. Germline V gene sequence: CDR1 SQVTM, CDR2 ANQGSEA. Trimming removed 0 bases at V and 8 bases at J, with 17 bases between. CDR3 sequence reads: CSVEDARLELDEQFF. CDR3 coding DNA: TGCAGCGTTGAAGATGCGAGACTAGAACTGGATGAGCAGTTCTTC.

In this sample, this clonotype turned up a few times. The chain uses TRBV7-8 and TRBJ2-1; 8 bases agree with TRBD1. V was clipped by 1 base and J by 15 bases; unmatched bases: 11. CDR1 is SGHVS, CDR2 FQNEAQ, per germline. The CDR3 runs to 14 residues. The CDR3 spells CASSLGGGQGVGFF. The CDR3 bases are TGTGCCAGCAGCTTAGGGGGTGGACAGGGAGTCGGGTTCTTC.

This clonotype has just a few counts. The chain links TRBV12-5 to TRBJ2-5, with D possibly being TRBD1 or TRBD2 (5 bases each). Germline V gene data show CDR1 as LGHNT and CDR2 as FRNRAP. The length of the CDR3 is 15 residues. V was clipped by 3 bases and J by 2 bases, with 13 bases between them. The CDR3 DNA reads as TGTGCTAGTGGTTTAGGGCAGGGACGACAAGAGACCCAGTACTTC. This sequence encodes CASGLGQGRQETQYF.

This clonotype was detected many times. This chain links TRBV5-1 with TRBJ2-7; 9 bases fit TRBD2. CDR3 length equals 14 residues. V gave up 1 base and J gave up 6 bases; unmatched junction bases: 5. Germline lookup yields CDR1 SGHRS and CDR2 YFSETQ. CDR3 residues: CASSLYAGGPEQYF. In nucleotides, the CDR3 is TGCGCCAGCAGCTTGTACGCGGGAGGGCCCGAGCAGTACTTC.

The CDR3 DNA reads as TGTGCCAGCAGCTTAACCGGGACTATCTACGAGCAGTACTTC. Amino acid sequence: CASSLTGTIYEQYF. J is TRBJ2-7 and V is TRBV7-2, with 7 bases that match TRBD2. The CDR3 totals 14 residues. J gave up 3 bases and V 2 bases, and 4 bases lay outside the gene matches. The germline gives CDR1 SGHTA, CDR2 FQGNSA.

This clonotype was seen a handful of times. This chain connects TRBV24-1 to TRBJ2-5; TRBD2 matches at 13 bases. The CDR3 loop spans 15 amino acids. Germline values: CDR1 KGHDR, CDR2 SFDVKD. Losses at the gene ends were 5 bases for V and 5 bases for J; bases not matched to a gene: 4. This CDR3 reads CATSGLAGGGETQYF. As DNA, the CDR3 is TGTGCCACCAGTGGACTAGCGGGAGGAGGTGAGACCCAGTACTTC.

V usage is TRBV19 and J usage is TRBJ2-7; D is perhaps TRBD1 (6 bases). The V and J ends lost 6 bases and 3 bases respectively, with 15 bases between them. Germline CDR1 is LNHDA and CDR2 is SQIVND (reference sequence). The CDR3 sequence is 14 residues long. Here the CDR3 DNA reads TGTGCCAGTAGCGAGGGGGACCCATTCTACGAGCAGTACTTC. This codes for CASSEGDPFYEQYF.

This clonotype appeared a few times. The chain combines TRBV12-3 or TRBV12-4 with TRBJ1-4; a possible D gene is TRBD1 (6 bases). The CDR3 loop spans 15 amino acids. Deletions cut 2 bases from V and 7 bases from J, with 14 bases between. The CDR3 sequence: CASSLNRRGGEKLFF. DNA of the CDR3: TGTGCCAGCAGTTTAAACAGACGAGGGGGTGAAAAACTGTTTTTT.